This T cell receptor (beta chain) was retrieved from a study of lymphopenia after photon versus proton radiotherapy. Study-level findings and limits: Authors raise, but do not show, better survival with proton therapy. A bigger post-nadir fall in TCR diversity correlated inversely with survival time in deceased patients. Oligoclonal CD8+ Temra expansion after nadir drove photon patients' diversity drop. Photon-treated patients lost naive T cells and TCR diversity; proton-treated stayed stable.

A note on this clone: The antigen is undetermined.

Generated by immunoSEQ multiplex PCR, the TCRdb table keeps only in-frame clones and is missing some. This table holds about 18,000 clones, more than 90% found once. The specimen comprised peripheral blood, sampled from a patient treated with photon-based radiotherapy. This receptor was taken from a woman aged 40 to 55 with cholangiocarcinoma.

The CDR3 nucleotides are TGTGCCAGCAGCCCCAAGACAGGGACGGGAAACACCATATATTTT. Its translation: CASSPKTGTGNTIYF. This sequence joins TRBV27 and TRBJ1-3; 7 nucleotides match TRBD1. Germline CDR1 and CDR2: MNHEY and SMNVEV (reference sequence). The CDR3 extends over 15 amino acids. V trimming: 6 bases; J trimming: 4 bases; junction bases outside the gene matches: 9.